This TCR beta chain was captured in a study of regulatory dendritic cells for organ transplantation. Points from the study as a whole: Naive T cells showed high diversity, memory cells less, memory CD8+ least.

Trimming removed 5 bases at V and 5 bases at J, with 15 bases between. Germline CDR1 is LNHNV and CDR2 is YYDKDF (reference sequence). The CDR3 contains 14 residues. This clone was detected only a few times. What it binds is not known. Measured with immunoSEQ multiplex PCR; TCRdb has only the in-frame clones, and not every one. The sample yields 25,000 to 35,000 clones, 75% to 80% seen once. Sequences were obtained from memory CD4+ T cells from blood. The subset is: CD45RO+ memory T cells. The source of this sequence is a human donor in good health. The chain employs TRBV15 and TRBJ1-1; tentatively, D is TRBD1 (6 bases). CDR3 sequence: CATSAQGPRTEAFF. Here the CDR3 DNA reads TGTGCCACCAGCGCACAGGGACCAAGGACTGAAGCTTTCTTT.